Following are 20 T cell receptor beta chains from one sample sequenced in a study of blood T cells in healthy people across ages. A J-beta primer mix and a sample-barcoded 5' primer were used in a second PCR of roughly 6 to 12 cycles. TCRdb redid the calling of the 5' RACE reads with MiXCR, one entry per CDR3 protein. The sample has about 1.5 million distinct CDR3 sequences, approximately 43% seen once; the top ten hold about 3.8%. What was sequenced was blood. Receptor source: a young woman in good health.

This clonotype was observed a few times. V gene TRBV7-2 combines with J gene TRBJ2-7; D remains ambiguous. The CDR3 covers 16 residues. V dropped 5 bases and J dropped 4 bases, with 21 bases sitting between them. The germline gives CDR1 SGHTA, CDR2 FQGNSA. CDR3 protein: CASSGMKQVVLYEQYF. The CDR3 DNA follows: TGTGCCAGCAGCGGAATGAAGCAGGTCGTGTTATACGAGCAGTACTTC. Supplemented by reference TRBV7-2 and TRBJ2-7, the full variable domain reads GAGVSQSPSNKVTEKGKDVELRCDPISGHTALYWYRQSLGQGLEFLIYFQGNSAPDKSGLPSDRFSAERTGGSVSTLTIQRTQQEDSAVYLCASSGMKQVVLYEQYFGPGTRLTVT.

The table lists this clonotype with a count of one. The rearrangement links TRBV20-1 to TRBJ1-5, with a tentative D call TRBD1 (6 bases). The V end was cut by 2 bases, the J end by 10 bases, with 15 bases between. The germline CDR1 and CDR2 sequences are DFQATT and SNEGSKA (reference sequence). This CDR3 region has 13 residues. CDR3 amino acids: CSARRGWVQPQHF. DNA for the CDR3: TGCAGTGCTAGAAGGGGGTGGGTTCAACCCCAGCATTTT.

This chain uses TRBV6-5 with TRBJ1-5; a possible D gene is TRBD1 (6 bases). CDR1 is MNHEY, CDR2 SVGAGI, per germline. Trimming removed 3 bases from V and 4 bases from J, with 13 bases in between. The CDR3 is 15 amino acids. CDR3 DNA sequence: TGTGCCAGCAGTTATTTGGCAGGGGAAAATCAGCCCCAGCATTTT. Translating it yields CASSYLAGENQPQHF.

The gene calls are TRBV6-2 or TRBV6-3 and TRBJ1-3, with D uncertain. The V gene lost 2 bases and the J gene lost 0 bases, with 8 bases spanning the gap. The CDR3 length is 15 residues. Looked up from germline, CDR1 is MNHEY and CDR2 is SVGEGT. The CDR3 coding sequence is TGTGCCAGCAGTTACGACGGATTCTCTGGAAACACCATATATTTT. Residues: CASSYDGFSGNTIYF.

This sequence joins TRBV25-1 and TRBJ2-6; tentative D call: TRBD1 (7 bases). V was trimmed by 4 bases and J by 0 bases, leaving 19 bases between them. The CDR3 is made up of 19 amino acids. Per the germline V gene, CDR1 is MGHDK and CDR2 is SYGVNS. In DNA form, the CDR3 reads TGTGCCAGCAGTGGGAGGGACAGTCGGGTCCCCTCTGGGGCCAACGTCCTGACTTTC. This sequence encodes CASSGRDSRVPSGANVLTF.

The rearrangement joins TRBV29-1 to TRBJ2-2, with 7 bases that match TRBD2. The CDR3 spans 16 residues. Trimming at V came to 7 bases and at J to 7 bases, leaving 18 bases not matched to a gene. Looked up from germline, CDR1 is SQVTM and CDR2 is ANQGSEA. As DNA, the CDR3 is TGCAGCGCCACGGCGCGGGGGAGGCTCCCTGGCGGGGAGCTGTTTTTT. It yields the protein CSATARGRLPGGELFF.

V is TRBV12-3 or TRBV12-4 and J is TRBJ1-4; TRBD1 matches at 8 bases. The CDR3 covers 15 residues. The J segment lost 3 bases and the V segment lost 6 bases, leaving 6 bases of the junction unmatched. CDR3 sequence: CASSRDRTSNEKLFF. CDR3 coding DNA: TGTGCCAGCAGCCGGGACAGGACCTCTAATGAAAAACTGTTTTTT.

This chain uses TRBV20-1 with TRBJ2-1; TRBD2 is a possible D gene (6 bases). CDR1 DFQATT and CDR2 SNEGSKA come from the germline V gene (reference sequence). The length of the CDR3 is 14 residues. V lost 0 bases, J lost 4 bases, and 10 bases lay in between. This chain's CDR3 is CSARDGEVYNEQFF. CDR3 sequence (DNA): TGCAGTGCTAGAGATGGGGAGGTGTACAATGAGCAGTTCTTC.

V is TRBV20-1 and J is TRBJ1-5; D ambiguous. The germline V and J ends were trimmed by 1 base and 0 bases, with 7 bases remaining between them. CDR1 DFQATT and CDR2 SNEGSKA come from the germline V gene (reference sequence). This CDR3 region has 14 residues. CDR3 in amino acids: CSARVYDSNQPQHF. As DNA, the CDR3 is TGCAGTGCTAGAGTGTATGATAGCAATCAGCCCCAGCATTTT.

This clonotype was found many times. The CDR3 DNA is TGTGCCAGCAGTTTGCGGGGGGCTAACACTGAAGCTTTCTTT. It encodes CASSLRGANTEAFF. The rearrangement joins TRBV27 to TRBJ1-1; D perhaps matches TRBD1 (6 bases). Trimming took 3 bases from V and 2 from J, leaving 10 bases between them. From germline, CDR1 is MNHEY and CDR2 SMNVEV (reference sequence). This CDR3 contains 14 residues.

This clonotype has a single count. The V and J genes are TRBV29-1 and TRBJ2-1; 7 bases line up with TRBD2. The J segment lost 2 bases and the V segment lost 6 bases, leaving 7 bases of the junction unmatched. Germline CDR1 is SQVTM and CDR2 is ANQGSEA. This CDR3 is built from 14 residues. Here the CDR3 DNA reads TGCAGCGTGAGGACTAGGGTCGCCTACAATGAGCAGTTCTTC. The encoded protein is CSVRTRVAYNEQFF.

This clonotype was detected many times. The chain is built from TRBV27 and TRBJ2-7; the match to TRBD1 covers 7 bases. CDR1 is MNHEY, CDR2 SMNVEV, per germline (reference sequence). This CDR3 spans 13 amino acids. J was trimmed by 2 bases and V by 6 bases; bases with no gene match: 4. The DNA for the CDR3 is TGTGCCAGCAGCCCCGGGACAGCCTACGAGCAGTACTTC. Amino acid sequence: CASSPGTAYEQYF.

The chain carries TRBV7-9 and TRBJ1-2, with a possible D match to TRBD1 (5 bases). The CDR3 is made up of 14 amino acids. CDR1 is SEHNR, CDR2 FQNEAQ, per germline (reference sequence). V was trimmed by 2 bases and J by 8 bases, leaving 15 bases between them. This CDR3 reads CASSLQGARGGYTF. CDR3 sequence (DNA): TGTGCCAGCAGCTTACAAGGGGCAAGAGGGGGCTACACCTTC.

This clonotype was counted only a few times. The chain is built from TRBV3-1 and TRBJ2-2, with TRBD1 matching 9 bases. The CDR3 consists of 15 residues. J was trimmed by 6 bases and V by 2 bases; bases with no gene match: 4. In germline, CDR1 is LGHDT, CDR2 YNNKEL (reference sequence). The CDR3 bases are TGTGCCAGCAGCCAATATACAGGGGGCTCCGGGGAGCTGTTTTTT. This gives the protein CASSQYTGGSGELFF.

This clonotype has just a few counts. V and J are TRBV20-1 and TRBJ1-6; D is perhaps TRBD1 (5 bases). V was trimmed by 4 bases and J by 7 bases, leaving 8 bases between them. The germline CDR1 and CDR2 sequences are DFQATT and SNEGSKA (reference sequence). CDR3 length: 12 residues. In nucleotides, the CDR3 is TGCAGTGCTAACAGGCCAAATTCACCCCTCCACTTT. It is translated as CSANRPNSPLHF.

The chain combines TRBV6-6 with TRBJ2-4; 7 positions match TRBD2. The CDR3 totals 16 residues. After removal of 4 bases from V and 0 bases from J, the junction contained 6 bases not matched to a gene. Germline V gene data show CDR1 as MNHNY and CDR2 as SVGAGI (reference sequence). Here the CDR3 DNA reads TGTGCCAGCAGTTCTCTAGCGGATCTAGCCAAAAACATTCAGTACTTC. Its translation: CASSSLADLAKNIQYF.

This clonotype was found a few times. V usage is TRBV2 and J usage is TRBJ2-7, with 7 bases lining up with TRBD1. CDR1 and CDR2 from the germline V gene are SNHLY and FYNNEI. V lost 8 bases to trimming and J lost 5 bases; unmatched junction nucleotides: 9. The CDR3 spans 13 residues. CDR3 coding DNA: TGTGCCAGCCAACTCGACAGGGCCGACGAGCAGTACTTC. This gives the protein CASQLDRADEQYF.

The V call is TRBV7-2, the J call TRBJ1-4; D is unclear. Trimming stripped 4 bases from V and 5 bases from J, with 8 bases between. The CDR3 is 13 amino acids. Germline CDR1 and CDR2: SGHTA and FQGNSA. CDR3 loop: CASSWAPNEKLFF. The CDR3 nucleotides are TGTGCCAGCAGCTGGGCGCCAAATGAAAAACTGTTTTTT.

This clonotype was observed a handful of times. The rearrangement joins TRBV12-3 or TRBV12-4 to TRBJ2-2, with 12 nucleotides matching TRBD2. The CDR3 is made up of 17 amino acids. Trimming at V came to 4 bases and at J to 5 bases, leaving 8 bases not matched to a gene. The CDR3 loop is CASSSATSGRRTGELFF. CDR3 DNA: TGTGCCAGCAGTTCAGCGACTAGCGGGAGACGGACCGGGGAGCTGTTTTTT.

The V call is TRBV15, the J call TRBJ1-4; no clear D. Per germline, CDR1 LNHNV and CDR2 YYDKDF (reference sequence). Trimming shortened V by 5 bases and J by 3 bases, and 7 bases separated the two germline ends. The CDR3 loop spans 13 amino acids. The CDR3 DNA follows: TGTGCCACCAGCCGGGCTCCTAATGAAAAACTGTTTTTT. Its protein is CATSRAPNEKLFF.